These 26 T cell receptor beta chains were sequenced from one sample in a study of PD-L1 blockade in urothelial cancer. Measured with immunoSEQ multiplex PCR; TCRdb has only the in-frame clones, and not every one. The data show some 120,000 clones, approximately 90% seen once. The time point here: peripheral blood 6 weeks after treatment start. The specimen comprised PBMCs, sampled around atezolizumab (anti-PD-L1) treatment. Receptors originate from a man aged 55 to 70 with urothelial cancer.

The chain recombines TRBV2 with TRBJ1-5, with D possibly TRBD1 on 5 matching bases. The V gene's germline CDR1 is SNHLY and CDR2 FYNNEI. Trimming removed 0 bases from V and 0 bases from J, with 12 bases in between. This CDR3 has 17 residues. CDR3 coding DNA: TGTGCCAGCAGTGAAGCGCGGGACTCAAATAGCAATCAGCCCCAGCATTTT. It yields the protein CASSEARDSNSNQPQHF. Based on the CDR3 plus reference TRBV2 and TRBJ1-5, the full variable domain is EPEVTQTPSHQVTQMGQEVILRCVPISNHLYFYWYRQILGQKVEFLVSFYNNEISEKSEIFDDQFSVERPDGSNFTLKIRSTKLEDSAMYFCASSEARDSNSNQPQHFGDGTRLSIL.

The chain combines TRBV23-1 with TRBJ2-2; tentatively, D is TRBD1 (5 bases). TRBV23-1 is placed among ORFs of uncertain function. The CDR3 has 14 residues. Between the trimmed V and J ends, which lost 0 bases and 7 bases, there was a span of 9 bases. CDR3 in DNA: TGCGCCAGCAGTCAATCCCAGGGAAGCGGGGAGCTGTTTTTT. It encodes CASSQSQGSGELFF.

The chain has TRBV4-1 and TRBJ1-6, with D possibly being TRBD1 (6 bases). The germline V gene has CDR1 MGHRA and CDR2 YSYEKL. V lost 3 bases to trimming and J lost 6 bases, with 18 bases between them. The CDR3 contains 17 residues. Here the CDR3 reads CASSQLVQGVGNSPLHF. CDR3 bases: TGCGCCAGCAGCCAGCTCGTACAGGGCGTAGGTAATTCACCCCTCCACTTT.

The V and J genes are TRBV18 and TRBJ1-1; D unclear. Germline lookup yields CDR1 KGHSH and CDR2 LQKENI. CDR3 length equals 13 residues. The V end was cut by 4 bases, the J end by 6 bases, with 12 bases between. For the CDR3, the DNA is TGTGCCAGCTCACTCGGGGTTTTGGCTGAAGCTTTCTTT. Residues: CASSLGVLAEAFF.

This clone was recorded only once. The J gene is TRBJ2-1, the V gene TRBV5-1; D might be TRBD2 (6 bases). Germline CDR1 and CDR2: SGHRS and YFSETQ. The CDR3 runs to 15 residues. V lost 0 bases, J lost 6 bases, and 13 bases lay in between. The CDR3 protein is CASSLGTSRGNEQFF. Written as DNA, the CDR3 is TGCGCCAGCAGCTTGGGAACTAGCCGGGGCAATGAGCAGTTCTTC. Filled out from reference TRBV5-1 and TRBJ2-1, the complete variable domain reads KAGVTQTPRYLIKTRGQQVTLSCSPISGHRSVSWYQQTPGQGLQFLFEYFSETQRNKGNFPGRFSGRQFSNSRSEMNVSTLELGDSALYLCASSLGTSRGNEQFFGPGTRLTVL.

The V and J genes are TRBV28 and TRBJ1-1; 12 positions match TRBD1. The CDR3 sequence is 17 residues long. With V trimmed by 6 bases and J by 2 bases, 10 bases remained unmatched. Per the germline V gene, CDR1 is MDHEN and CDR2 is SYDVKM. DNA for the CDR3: TGTGCCAGCAGCCTCCCGGGACAGGGGGCGTCTAACACTGAAGCTTTCTTT. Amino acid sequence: CASSLPGQGASNTEAFF.

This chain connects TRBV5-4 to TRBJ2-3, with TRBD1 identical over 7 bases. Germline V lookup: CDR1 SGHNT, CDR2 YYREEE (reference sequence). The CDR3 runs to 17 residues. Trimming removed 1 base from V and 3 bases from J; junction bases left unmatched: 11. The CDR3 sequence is CASSLPGAGGRTDTQYF. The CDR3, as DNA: TGTGCCAGCAGCTTGCCTGGGGCAGGGGGTAGGACAGATACGCAGTATTTT.

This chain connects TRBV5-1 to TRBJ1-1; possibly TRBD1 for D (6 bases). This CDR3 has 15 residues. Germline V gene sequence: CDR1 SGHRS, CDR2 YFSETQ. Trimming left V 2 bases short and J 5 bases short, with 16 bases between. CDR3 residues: CASSFAGVKSTEAFF. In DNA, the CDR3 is TGCGCCAGCAGCTTTGCAGGGGTTAAGAGTACTGAAGCTTTCTTT.

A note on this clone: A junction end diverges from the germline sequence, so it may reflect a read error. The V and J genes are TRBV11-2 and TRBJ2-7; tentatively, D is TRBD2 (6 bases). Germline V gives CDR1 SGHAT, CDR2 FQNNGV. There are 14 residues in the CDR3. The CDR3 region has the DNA TGTGCCAGCAGCCACCCGACTAGATCTACGACGAAGTCCTTC. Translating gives CASSHPTRSTTKSF.

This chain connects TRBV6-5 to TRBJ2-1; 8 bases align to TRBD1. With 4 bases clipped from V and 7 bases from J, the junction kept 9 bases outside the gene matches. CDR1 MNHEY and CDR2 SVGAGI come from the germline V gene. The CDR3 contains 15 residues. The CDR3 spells CASSFTGTGVNEQFF. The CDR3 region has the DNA TGTGCCAGCAGTTTCACCGGGACAGGAGTAAATGAGCAGTTCTTC.

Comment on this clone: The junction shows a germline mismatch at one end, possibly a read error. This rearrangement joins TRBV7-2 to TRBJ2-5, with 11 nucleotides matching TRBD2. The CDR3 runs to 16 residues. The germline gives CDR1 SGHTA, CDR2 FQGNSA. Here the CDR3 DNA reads TGTGCCAGCAGCATAGCCCCTAGCGGGGGGCCCGGGACCCAGTACTTC. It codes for CASSIAPSGGPGTQYF.

As DNA, the CDR3 is TGTGCCAGCAGGGCGTCGGCGGGGTGGGAGACCCAGTACTTC. Protein sequence: CASRASAGWETQYF. The V and J genes are TRBV6-1 and TRBJ2-5; D might be TRBD2 (6 bases). This CDR3 is built from 14 residues. The V and J ends lost 6 bases and 5 bases respectively, with 16 bases between them. CDR1 is MNHNS, CDR2 SASEGT, per germline.

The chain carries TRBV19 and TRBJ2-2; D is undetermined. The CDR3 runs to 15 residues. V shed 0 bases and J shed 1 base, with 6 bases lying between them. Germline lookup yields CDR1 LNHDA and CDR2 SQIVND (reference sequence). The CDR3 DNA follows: TGTGCCAGTAGTATAGACCGGGTGAACACCGGGGAGCTGTTTTTT. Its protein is CASSIDRVNTGELFF.

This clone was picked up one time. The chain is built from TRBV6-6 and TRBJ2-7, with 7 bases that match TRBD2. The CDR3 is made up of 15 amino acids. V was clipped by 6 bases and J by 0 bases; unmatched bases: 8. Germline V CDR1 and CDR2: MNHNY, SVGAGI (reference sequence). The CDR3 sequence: CASSGGYPLSYEQYF. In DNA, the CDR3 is TGTGCCAGCAGCGGGGGGTACCCCCTCTCCTACGAGCAGTACTTC.

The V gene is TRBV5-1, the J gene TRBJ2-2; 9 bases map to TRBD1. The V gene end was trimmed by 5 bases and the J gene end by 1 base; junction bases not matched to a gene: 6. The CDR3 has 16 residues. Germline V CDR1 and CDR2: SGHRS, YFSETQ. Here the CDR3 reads CASRELDRGNTGELFF. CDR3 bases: TGCGCCAGCAGGGAATTGGACAGGGGGAACACCGGGGAGCTGTTTTTT.

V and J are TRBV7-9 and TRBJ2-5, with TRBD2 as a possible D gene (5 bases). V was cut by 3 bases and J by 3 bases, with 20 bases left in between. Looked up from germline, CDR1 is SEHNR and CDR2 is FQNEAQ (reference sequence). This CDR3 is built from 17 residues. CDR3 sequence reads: CASSFSGLFAGKETQYF. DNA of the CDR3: TGTGCCAGCAGCTTTAGTGGCCTTTTTGCGGGCAAAGAGACCCAGTACTTC.

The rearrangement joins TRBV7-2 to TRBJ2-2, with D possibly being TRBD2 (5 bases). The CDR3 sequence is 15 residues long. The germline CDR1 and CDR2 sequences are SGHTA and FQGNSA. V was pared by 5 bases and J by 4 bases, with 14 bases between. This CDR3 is CASSRGQTLTGELFF. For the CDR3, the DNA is TGTGCCAGCAGCCGCGGGCAGACTCTCACCGGGGAGCTGTTTTTT. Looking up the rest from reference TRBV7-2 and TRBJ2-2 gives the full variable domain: GAGVSQSPSNKVTEKGKDVELRCDPISGHTALYWYRQSLGQGLEFLIYFQGNSAPDKSGLPSDRFSAERTGGSVSTLTIQRTQQEDSAVYLCASSRGQTLTGELFFGEGSRLTVL.

The CDR3 region is CASSPIGGTSVYNEQFF. DNA of the CDR3: TGTGCCAGCAGCCCGATCGGGGGGACTAGCGTATACAATGAGCAGTTCTTC. The rearrangement uses TRBV9 and TRBJ2-1; TRBD2 matches at 10 bases. Germline-derived CDR1 and CDR2 are SGDLS and YYNGEE. The CDR3 length is 17 residues. V was pared by 4 bases and J by 4 bases, with 11 bases of the junction left unmatched.

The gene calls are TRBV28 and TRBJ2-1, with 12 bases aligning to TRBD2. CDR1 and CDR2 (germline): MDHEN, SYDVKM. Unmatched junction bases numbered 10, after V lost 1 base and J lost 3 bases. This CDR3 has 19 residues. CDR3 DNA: TGTGCCAGCAGTTTATATCCCCCCGGACTAGCGGGGATCTACAATGAGCAGTTCTTC. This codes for CASSLYPPGLAGIYNEQFF.

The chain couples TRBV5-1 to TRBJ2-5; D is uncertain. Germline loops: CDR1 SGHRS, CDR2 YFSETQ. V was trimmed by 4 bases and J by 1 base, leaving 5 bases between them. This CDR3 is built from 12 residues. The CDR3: CASSQSQETQYF. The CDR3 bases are TGCGCCAGCAGCCAATCCCAAGAGACCCAGTACTTC.

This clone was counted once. The DNA of the CDR3 is TGCGCCAGCAGCCAAGATGCAGGGCATACTGAAGCTTTCTTT. Translated: CASSQDAGHTEAFF. The rearrangement uses TRBV4-3 and TRBJ1-1, with D possibly matching TRBD1 (5 bases). CDR1 and CDR2 (germline): LGHNA, YSLEER. The ends were cut back, 0 bases at V and 5 bases at J, with 10 bases in the middle. The CDR3 totals 14 residues.

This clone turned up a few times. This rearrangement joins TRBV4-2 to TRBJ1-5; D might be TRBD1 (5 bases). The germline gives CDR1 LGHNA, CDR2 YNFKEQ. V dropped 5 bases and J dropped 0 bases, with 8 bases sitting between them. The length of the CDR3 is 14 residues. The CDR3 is CASSGHLSNQPQHF. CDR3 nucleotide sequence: TGTGCCAGCAGCGGACACCTTAGCAATCAGCCCCAGCATTTT.

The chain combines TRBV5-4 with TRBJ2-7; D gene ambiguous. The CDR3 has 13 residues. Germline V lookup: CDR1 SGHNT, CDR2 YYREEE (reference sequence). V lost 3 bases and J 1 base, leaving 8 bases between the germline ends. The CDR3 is CASSSPGSYEQYF. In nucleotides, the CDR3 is TGTGCCAGCAGCTCACCGGGTTCCTACGAGCAGTACTTC.

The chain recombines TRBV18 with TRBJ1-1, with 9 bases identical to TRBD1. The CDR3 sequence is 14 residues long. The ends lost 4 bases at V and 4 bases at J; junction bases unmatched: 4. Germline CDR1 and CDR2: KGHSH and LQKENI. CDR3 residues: CASSQDRGGTEAFF. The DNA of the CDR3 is TGTGCCAGCTCACAGGACAGGGGTGGCACTGAAGCTTTCTTT. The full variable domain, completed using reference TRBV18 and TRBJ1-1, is NAGVMQNPRHLVRRRGQEARLRCSPMKGHSHVYWYRQLPEEGLKFMVYLQKENIIDESGMPKERFSAEFPKEGPSILRIQQVVRGDSAAYFCASSQDRGGTEAFFGQGTRLTVV.

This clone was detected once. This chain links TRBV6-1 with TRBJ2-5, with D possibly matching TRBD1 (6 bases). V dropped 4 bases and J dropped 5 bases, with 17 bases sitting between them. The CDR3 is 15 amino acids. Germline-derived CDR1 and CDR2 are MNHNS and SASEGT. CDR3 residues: CASSVNREGGETQYF. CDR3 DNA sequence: TGTGCCAGCAGTGTAAACAGGGAAGGAGGCGAGACCCAGTACTTC.

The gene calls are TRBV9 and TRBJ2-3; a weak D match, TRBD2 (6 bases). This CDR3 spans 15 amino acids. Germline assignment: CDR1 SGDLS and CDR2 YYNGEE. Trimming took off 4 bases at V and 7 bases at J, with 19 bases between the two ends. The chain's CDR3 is CASSPIGGEGHTQYF. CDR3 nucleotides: TGTGCCAGCAGCCCGATCGGAGGGGAAGGACATACGCAGTATTTT.